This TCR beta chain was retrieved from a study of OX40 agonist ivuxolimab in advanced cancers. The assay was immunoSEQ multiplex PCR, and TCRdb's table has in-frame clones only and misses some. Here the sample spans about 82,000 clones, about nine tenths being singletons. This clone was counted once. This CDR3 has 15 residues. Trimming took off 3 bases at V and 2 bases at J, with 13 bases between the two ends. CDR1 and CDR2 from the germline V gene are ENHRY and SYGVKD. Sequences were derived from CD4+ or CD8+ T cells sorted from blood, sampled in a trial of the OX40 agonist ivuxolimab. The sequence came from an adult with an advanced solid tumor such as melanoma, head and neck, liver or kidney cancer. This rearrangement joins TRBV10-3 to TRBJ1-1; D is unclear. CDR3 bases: TGTGCCATCAGTGAAGGGTACGGGTTAAACACTGAAGCTTTCTTT. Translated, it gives CAISEGYGLNTEAFF.